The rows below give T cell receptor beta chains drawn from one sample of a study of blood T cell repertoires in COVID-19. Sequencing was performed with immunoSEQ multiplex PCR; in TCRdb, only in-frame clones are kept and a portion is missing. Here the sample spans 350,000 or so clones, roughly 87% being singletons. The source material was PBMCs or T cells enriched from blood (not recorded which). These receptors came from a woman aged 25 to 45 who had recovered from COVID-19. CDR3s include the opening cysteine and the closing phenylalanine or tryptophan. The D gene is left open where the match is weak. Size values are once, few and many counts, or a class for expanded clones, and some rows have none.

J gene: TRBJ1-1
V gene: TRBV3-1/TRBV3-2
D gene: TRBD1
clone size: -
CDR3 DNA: TGTGCCAGCAGAGCAAGGGGGCCCGCGTTTGGTGAAGCTTTCTTT
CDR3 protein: CASRARGPAFGEAFF

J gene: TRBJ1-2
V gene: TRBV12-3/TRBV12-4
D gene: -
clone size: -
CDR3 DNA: TGTGCCAGCAGTATAACAGGGAAATATGGCTACACCTTC
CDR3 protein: CASSITGKYGYTF

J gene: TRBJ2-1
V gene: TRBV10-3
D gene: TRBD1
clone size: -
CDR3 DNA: TGTGCCATCAGTGAGCCCGGGACAGGGGCTTACAATGAGCAGTTCTTC
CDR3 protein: CAISEPGTGAYNEQFF

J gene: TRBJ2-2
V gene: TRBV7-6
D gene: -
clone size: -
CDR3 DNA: TGTGCCAGCAGCTCCTTCCAGGCCGGGGAGCTGTTTTTT
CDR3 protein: CASSSFQAGELFF

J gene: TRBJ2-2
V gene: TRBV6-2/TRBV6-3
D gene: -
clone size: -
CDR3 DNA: TGTGCCAGCCGCCCGGGCCCTGGTAGGACCGGGGAGCTGTTTTTT
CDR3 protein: CASRPGPGRTGELFF

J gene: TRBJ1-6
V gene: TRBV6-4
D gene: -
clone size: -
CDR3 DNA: TGTGCCAGCAGTCAACGCGGGTCCTATAATTCACCCCTCCACTTT
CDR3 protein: CASSQRGSYNSPLHF

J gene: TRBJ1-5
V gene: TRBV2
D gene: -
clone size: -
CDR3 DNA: TGTGCCAGCAGTGAAGACGCCCCAGGTAATCAGCCCCAGCATTTT
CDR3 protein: CASSEDAPGNQPQHF

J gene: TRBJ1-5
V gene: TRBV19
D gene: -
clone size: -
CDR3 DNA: TGTGCCAGTAGTTCGGCAGGGGTGGACAATCAGCCCCAGCATTTT
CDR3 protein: CASSSAGVDNQPQHF

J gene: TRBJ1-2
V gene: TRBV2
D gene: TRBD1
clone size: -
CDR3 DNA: TGTGCCAGCACCCTAGGGACAGGGAAGAACTATGGCTACACCTTC
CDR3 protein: CASTLGTGKNYGYTF

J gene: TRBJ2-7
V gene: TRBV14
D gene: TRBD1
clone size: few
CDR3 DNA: TGTGCCAGCAGCCAACCCGGGACAGCCTACGAGCAGTACTTC
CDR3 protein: CASSQPGTAYEQYF

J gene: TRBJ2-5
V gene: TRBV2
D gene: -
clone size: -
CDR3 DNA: TGTGCCAGCAGTGATAGGAGAAAGGGGGAGACCCAGTACTTC
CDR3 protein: CASSDRRKGETQYF

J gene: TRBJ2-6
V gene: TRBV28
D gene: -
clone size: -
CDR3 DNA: TGTGCCAGCAGTTTTACAGGCACCTCTGGGGCCAACGTCCTGACTTTC
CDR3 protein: CASSFTGTSGANVLTF

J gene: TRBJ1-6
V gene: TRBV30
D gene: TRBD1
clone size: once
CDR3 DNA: TGTGCCTGGAGTGTTTGGACAGGGACAGGGAGTAGCGGTTCACCCCTCCACTTT
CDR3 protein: CAWSVWTGTGSSGSPLHF

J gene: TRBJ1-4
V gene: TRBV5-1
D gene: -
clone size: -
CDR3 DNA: TGCGCCAGCAGCGGATCACCCTCGGGGATTGGGAATAATGAAAAACTGTTTTTT
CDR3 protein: CASSGSPSGIGNNEKLFF

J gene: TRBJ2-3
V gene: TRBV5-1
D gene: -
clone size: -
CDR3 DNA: TGCGCCAGCAGCGCCCGGACTAGCACAGATACGCAGTATTTT
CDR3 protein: CASSARTSTDTQYF

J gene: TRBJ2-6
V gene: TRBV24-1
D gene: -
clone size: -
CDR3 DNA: TGTGCCACCAGTGGGACGGGGTCCGGGGCCAACGTCCTGACTTTC
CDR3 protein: CATSGTGSGANVLTF

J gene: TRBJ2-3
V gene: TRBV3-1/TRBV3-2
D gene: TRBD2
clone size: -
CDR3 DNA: TGTGCCAGCAGCCCCCCTGGCCTAGCGGGGGGCATAGATACGCAGTATTTT
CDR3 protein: CASSPPGLAGGIDTQYF

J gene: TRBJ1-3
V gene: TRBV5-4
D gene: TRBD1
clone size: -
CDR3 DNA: TGTGCCAGCAGCCGGGACAGGGGGAGCTCTGGAAACACCATATATTTT
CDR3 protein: CASSRDRGSSGNTIYF

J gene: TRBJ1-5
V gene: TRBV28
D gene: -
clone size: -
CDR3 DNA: TGTGCCAGCAGTTTCCGACATCACAGCAATCAGCCCCAGCATTTT
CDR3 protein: CASSFRHHSNQPQHF

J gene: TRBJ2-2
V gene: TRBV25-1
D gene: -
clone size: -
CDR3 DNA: TGTGCCAGCAGTGCGGACTCAGACACCGGGGAGCTGTTTTTT
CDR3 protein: CASSADSDTGELFF

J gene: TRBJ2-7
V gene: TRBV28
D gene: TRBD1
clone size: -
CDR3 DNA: TGTGCCAGCAGTTTTATAGGGGCGAGGGGGCTTTTGCACGAGCAGTACTTC
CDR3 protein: CASSFIGARGLLHEQYF

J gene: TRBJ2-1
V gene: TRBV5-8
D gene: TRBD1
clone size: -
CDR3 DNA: TGTGCCAGCAGCTTGGAAGGGGGCGCAAGTAATGAGCAGTTCTTC
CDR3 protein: CASSLEGGASNEQFF

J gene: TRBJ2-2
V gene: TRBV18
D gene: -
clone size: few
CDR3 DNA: TGTGCCAGCTCACCAGAGCTCACCGGGGAGCTGTTTTTT
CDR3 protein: CASSPELTGELFF